One sample yielded the 19 T cell receptor beta chains listed below, sequenced in a study of blood T cells in healthy people across ages. PCR was performed a second time for roughly 7 to 11 cycles using a sample-barcoded 5' primer and a J-beta primer mix. TCRdb reprocessed the 5' RACE reads via MiXCR and lists one record per CDR3 protein. The repertoire holds some 750,000 distinct CDR3 sequences, 20% to 25% seen once, with roughly 22% in the top ten. The sequencing sample was made of blood. Receptors were obtained from a man aged 65 to 85 in good health.

The chain carries TRBV18 and TRBJ2-1; 11 nucleotides match TRBD1. V was pared by 3 bases and J by 3 bases, with 4 bases of the junction left unmatched. The CDR3 spans 16 residues. The germline gives CDR1 KGHSH, CDR2 LQKENI. The DNA for the CDR3 is TGTGCCAGCTCACCCAGGACAGGGGGCGGCTACAATGAGCAGTTCTTC. Translated: CASSPRTGGGYNEQFF. The whole variable domain, remainder taken from reference TRBV18 and TRBJ2-1, is NAGVMQNPRHLVRRRGQEARLRCSPMKGHSHVYWYRQLPEEGLKFMVYLQKENIIDESGMPKERFSAEFPKEGPSILRIQQVVRGDSAAYFCASSPRTGGGYNEQFFGPGTRLTVL.

The chain links TRBV29-1 to TRBJ1-5, with 10 bases aligning to TRBD1. Trimming at V came to 5 bases and at J to 0 bases, leaving 4 bases not matched to a gene. Germline V gene data show CDR1 as SQVTM and CDR2 as ANQGSEA. CDR3 length: 15 amino acids. The CDR3 reads CSVRDRGDSNQPQHF. The CDR3 DNA is TGCAGCGTTCGGGACAGGGGCGATAGCAATCAGCCCCAGCATTTT.

This clonotype was counted only a few times. The gene calls are TRBV28 and TRBJ2-5; D might be TRBD1 or TRBD2, each matching 5 bases. The better agreement between TRBJ2-7 and the DNA end casts doubt on the J call. The germline V gene encodes CDR1 MDHEN and CDR2 SYDVKM. The CDR3 is 15 residues long. The CDR3 bases are TGTGCCAGCAGCACCGCCGGGACGTTGACCTACGAGCAGTACTTC. Translation gives CASSTAGTLTYEQYF.

This clonotype has only a few counts. This chain uses TRBV15 with TRBJ1-2; maybe TRBD1 (5 bases). The germline V and J ends were trimmed by 1 base and 2 bases, with 8 bases remaining between them. The germline V gene encodes CDR1 LNHNV and CDR2 YYDKDF (reference sequence). This CDR3 spans 14 amino acids. The CDR3 nucleotides read TGTGCCACCAGCAGAGTCGGGGGGAACTATGGCTACACCTTC. It codes for CATSRVGGNYGYTF. The whole variable domain, remainder taken from reference TRBV15 and TRBJ1-2, is DAMVIQNPRYQVTQFGKPVTLSCSQTLNHNVMYWYQQKSSQAPKLLFHYYDKDFNNEADTPDNFQSRRPNTSFCFLDIRSPGLGDTAMYLCATSRVGGNYGYTFGSGTRLTVV.

The rearrangement uses TRBV2 and TRBJ1-1; unclear D gene. Trimming left V 4 bases short and J 7 bases short, with 16 bases between. The CDR3 runs to 14 residues. Germline V CDR1 and CDR2: SNHLY, FYNNEI. CDR3 protein: CASSGTWVRNEAFF. The CDR3 DNA is TGTGCCAGCAGTGGGACTTGGGTTCGTAATGAAGCTTTCTTT. The full variable domain, in which reference TRBV2 and TRBJ1-1 provide the parts outside the CDR3, is EPEVTQTPSHQVTQMGQEVILRCVPISNHLYFYWYRQILGQKVEFLVSFYNNEISEKSEIFDDQFSVERPDGSNFTLKIRSTKLEDSAMYFCASSGTWVRNEAFFGQGTRLTVV.

A few counts support this clonotype. This chain joins TRBV5-5 and TRBJ1-4, with 7 bases identical to TRBD1. This CDR3 contains 15 residues. CDR1 is SGHKS, CDR2 YYEKEE, per germline (reference sequence). V lost 1 base, J lost 6 bases, and 6 bases stayed unmatched. CDR3 loop: CASSLLGTAYEKLFF. The CDR3 DNA sequence: TGTGCCAGCAGCTTGCTCGGGACAGCATATGAAAAACTGTTTTTT.

This chain's CDR3 is CSARDSNKGLRDTEAFF. As DNA, the CDR3 is TGCAGTGCTAGAGACTCCAACAAGGGCCTAAGGGACACTGAAGCTTTCTTT. The chain couples TRBV20-1 to TRBJ1-1; D ambiguous. Germline V lookup: CDR1 DFQATT, CDR2 SNEGSKA (reference sequence). CDR3 size: 17 residues. V shed 0 bases and J shed 3 bases, with 20 bases lying between them.

This chain links TRBV29-1 with TRBJ2-5; 11 bases are a match to TRBD2. Judging by the DNA end, TRBJ2-7 fits better; the J call may be wrong. Germline V gene lookup returns CDR1 SQVTM and CDR2 ANQGSEA. The CDR3 spans 15 residues. The CDR3: CSVEAQTSGNYEQYV. The CDR3 nucleotides read TGCAGCGTTGAAGCCCAGACTAGCGGGAACTACGAGCAGTACGTC.

This clonotype has only a few counts. This sequence joins TRBV6-5 and TRBJ1-4; 7 nucleotides agree with TRBD1. Unmatched junction bases numbered 10, after V lost 4 bases and J lost 8 bases. The germline V gene has CDR1 MNHEY and CDR2 SVGAGI. The CDR3 loop spans 15 amino acids. The CDR3 bases are TGTGCCAGCAGTTCCGGACAGGTCCTACGGGAAAAACTGTTTTTT. The encoded protein is CASSSGQVLREKLFF.

This clonotype was counted between two and nine times. The chain has TRBV20-1 and TRBJ1-1; unclear D gene. In germline, CDR1 is DFQATT, CDR2 SNEGSKA (reference sequence). Trimming pared 7 bases from V and 1 base from J, leaving 16 bases between. The CDR3 is made up of 14 amino acids. The CDR3 loop is CSVPKGQSNTEAFF. The CDR3 DNA reads as TGCAGTGTTCCAAAGGGTCAGTCGAACACTGAAGCTTTCTTT.

The V gene is TRBV14, the J gene TRBJ2-5; D is unresolved. Germline loops: CDR1 SGHDN, CDR2 FVKESK. V was clipped by 1 base and J by 4 bases, with 7 bases between them. The CDR3 loop spans 13 amino acids. The CDR3 coding sequence is TGTGCCAGCAGCCAAGGACCAGGAGAGACCCAGTACTTC. Translating it yields CASSQGPGETQYF.

The chain employs TRBV7-2 and TRBJ2-3, with D tentatively TRBD1 or TRBD2 (5 bases each). The ends were cut back, 5 bases at V and 0 bases at J, with 12 bases in the middle. CDR3 length: 15 amino acids. CDR1 and CDR2 (germline): SGHTA, FQGNSA. The CDR3: CASSRTGLSTDTQYF. The CDR3 coding sequence is TGTGCCAGCAGCAGGACGGGGCTTAGCACAGATACGCAGTATTTT.

This sequence joins TRBV7-9 and TRBJ2-1, with D perhaps TRBD2 (6 bases). The CDR3 extends over 13 amino acids. Trimming left V 7 bases short and J 8 bases short, with 15 bases between. The germline V gene encodes CDR1 SEHNR and CDR2 FQNEAQ (reference sequence). CDR3 loop: CASTRDFGYEQFF. The CDR3 DNA reads as TGTGCCAGCACAAGGGACTTCGGCTATGAGCAGTTCTTC.

This chain joins TRBV7-9 and TRBJ2-3, with 8 bases lining up with TRBD1. This CDR3 contains 18 residues. Germline values: CDR1 SEHNR, CDR2 FQNEAQ (reference sequence). Trimming cost V 0 bases and J 0 bases; bases outside gene matches: 8. Here the CDR3 reads CASSLAHAGTGSTDTQYF. In nucleotides, the CDR3 is TGTGCCAGCAGCTTAGCGCACGCCGGGACAGGAAGCACAGATACGCAGTATTTT.

The table lists this clonotype with a few counts. The rearrangement joins TRBV7-2 to TRBJ1-6; 9 nucleotides align to TRBD1. CDR1 is SGHTA, CDR2 FQGNSA, per germline. There are 18 residues in the CDR3. V lost 0 bases to trimming and J lost 5 bases; unmatched junction nucleotides: 8. The CDR3 reads CASSLALGTGLNNSPLHF. In DNA, the CDR3 is TGTGCCAGCAGCTTAGCGCTGGGGACAGGGCTAAATAATTCACCCCTCCACTTT.

This clonotype was seen a handful of times. The chain employs TRBV5-1 and TRBJ2-1, with 8 bases identical to TRBD2. The CDR3 is made up of 15 amino acids. Germline assignment: CDR1 SGHRS and CDR2 YFSETQ. V lost 4 bases, J lost 7 bases, and 10 bases stayed unmatched. CDR3 DNA sequence: TGCGCCAGCAGCCCACTCGGGGGGGCGCGTAATGAGCAGTTCTTC. It codes for CASSPLGGARNEQFF.

Of note for this clonotype: This CDR3 fails to terminate in the conserved phenylalanine or tryptophan, so it likely reflects a read error. The V call is TRBV5-1, the J call TRBJ2-3; D is perhaps TRBD2 (6 bases). Germline values: CDR1 SGHRS, CDR2 YFSETQ. The CDR3 spans 16 residues. Trimming stripped 2 bases from V and 1 base from J, with 14 bases between. CDR3 amino acids: CASSFGISGGTDTQYL. In DNA, the CDR3 is TGCGCCAGCAGCTTTGGTATTAGCGGAGGCACAGATACGCAGTATCTT.

The chain couples TRBV20-1 to TRBJ1-1, with 9 bases aligning to TRBD1. Germline CDR1 DFQATT, CDR2 SNEGSKA (reference sequence). V dropped 4 bases and J dropped 1; count of bases not matched to a gene: 1. CDR3 length: 13 amino acids. CDR3: CSAMGQGNTEAFF. Here the CDR3 DNA reads TGCAGTGCTATGGGACAGGGGAACACTGAAGCTTTCTTT.

This clonotype was picked up a small number of times. This chain links TRBV28 with TRBJ2-7; D call uncertain. The V gene's germline CDR1 is MDHEN and CDR2 SYDVKM. V dropped 1 base and J dropped 5 bases, with 6 bases sitting between them. The CDR3 length is 12 residues. The CDR3 nucleotides are TGTGCCAGCAGTTTATCGTCCGACGAGCAGTACTTC. It encodes CASSLSSDEQYF. Together with reference TRBV28 and TRBJ2-7, the CDR3 gives the full variable domain: DVKVTQSSRYLVKRTGEKVFLECVQDMDHENMFWYRQDPGLGLRLIYFSYDVKMKEKGDIPEGYSVSREKKERFSLILESASTNQTSMYLCASSLSSDEQYFGPGTRLTVT.